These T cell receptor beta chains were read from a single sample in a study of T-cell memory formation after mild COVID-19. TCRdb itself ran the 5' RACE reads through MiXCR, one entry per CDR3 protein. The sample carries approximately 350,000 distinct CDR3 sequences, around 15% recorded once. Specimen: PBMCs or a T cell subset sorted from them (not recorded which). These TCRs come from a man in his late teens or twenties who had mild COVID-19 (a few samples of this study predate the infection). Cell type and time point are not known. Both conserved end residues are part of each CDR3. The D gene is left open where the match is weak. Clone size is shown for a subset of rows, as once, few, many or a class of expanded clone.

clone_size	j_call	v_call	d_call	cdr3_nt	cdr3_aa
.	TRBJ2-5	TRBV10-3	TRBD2	TGTGCCATCAGCGGAGGACTAGCGGGCTCAGAGACCCAGTACTTC	CAISGGLAGSETQYF
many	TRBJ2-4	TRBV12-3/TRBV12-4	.	TGTGCCAGCAGTTTACCCGCCAACATTCAGTACTTC	CASSLPANIQYF
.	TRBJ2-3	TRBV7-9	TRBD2	TGTGCCAGCAGCTTAACCCCTGGACTAGCGGGAGATACAGATACGCAGTATTTT	CASSLTPGLAGDTDTQYF
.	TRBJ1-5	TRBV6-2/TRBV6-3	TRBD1	TGTGCCAGCAGTTACATCCCAGGGGGTGTTTTGAGCAATCAGCCCCAGCATTTT	CASSYIPGGVLSNQPQHF
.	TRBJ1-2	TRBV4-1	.	TGCGCCAGCAGCCGGCCGGGACTCAGGGATTTGGGGTCTAACTATGGCTACACCTTC	CASSRPGLRDLGSNYGYTF
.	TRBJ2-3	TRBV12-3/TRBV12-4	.	TGTGCCAGCAGTTTCGTCCCCTTCAGTTCCGCAGATACGCAGTATTTT	CASSFVPFSSADTQYF
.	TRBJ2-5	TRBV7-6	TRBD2	TGTGCCAGCAGCTTAGATGCGGGGGGAGTGGAGACCCAGTACTTC	CASSLDAGGVETQYF
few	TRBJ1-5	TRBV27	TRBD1	TGTGCCAGCAGTTTAAAGGGACAGGGGAGCAATCAGCCCCAGCATTTT	CASSLKGQGSNQPQHF
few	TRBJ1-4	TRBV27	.	TGTGCCAGCAGTCCCTCCTGGGCAGGAAACTCTGAAAAACTGTTTTTT	CASSPSWAGNSEKLFF
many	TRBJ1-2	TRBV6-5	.	TGTGCCAGCAGTTACGGGGCAGGACTTTTCGGCTACACCTTC	CASSYGAGLFGYTF
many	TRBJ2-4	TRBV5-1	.	TGCGCCAGCAGCTCCTCTCCACAGGGCGGTCTCTTAGCCAAAAACATTCAGTACTTC	CASSSSPQGGLLAKNIQYF
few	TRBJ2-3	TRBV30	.	TGTGCTGCAGGGCCGAACACAGATACGCAGTATTTT	CAAGPNTDTQYF
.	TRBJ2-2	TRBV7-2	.	TGTGCCAGCAGCTTAAGACAGCTGAACACCGGGGAGCTGTTTTTT	CASSLRQLNTGELFF
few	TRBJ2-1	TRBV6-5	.	TGTGCCAGCAGTTATAGGAAACAGGGAGGTTTCTACAATGAGCAGTTCTTC	CASSYRKQGGFYNEQFF
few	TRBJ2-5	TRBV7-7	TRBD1	TGTGCTAGCAGCTTAGGAGCCCCAGGGGGAGAGACCCAGTACTTC	CASSLGAPGGETQYF
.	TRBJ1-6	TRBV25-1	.	TGTGCCAGCAGTTCGGGCGCAGGGATGGGCTCACCCCTCCACTTT	CASSSGAGMGSPLHF
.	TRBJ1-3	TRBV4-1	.	TGCGCCAGCAGCCAAGAAGTGCATAGCGGCGGCTCTGGAAACACCATATATTTT	CASSQEVHSGGSGNTIYF
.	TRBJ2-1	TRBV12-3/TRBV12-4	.	TGTGCCAGCAGTCCAACTAGTGGTGAGCAGTTCTTC	CASSPTSGEQFF
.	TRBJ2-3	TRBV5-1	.	TGCGCCAGCGCCCGGAGGGCGGTCGGCACAGATACGCAGTATTTT	CASARRAVGTDTQYF
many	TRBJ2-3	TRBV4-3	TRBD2	TGCGCCAGCAGCCAAGTGGGGACTAGCGGCACAGATACGCAGTATTTT	CASSQVGTSGTDTQYF